Listed below are T cell receptor beta chains from one sample, sequenced in a study of blood T cell repertoires in COVID-19. Data came from immunoSEQ multiplex PCR; TCRdb stores just in-frame clones and leaves some out. The table lists 250,000 or so clones, 84% of them singletons. The specimen sequenced was peripheral blood. The receptors derive from a woman aged 40 to 50 who had recovered from COVID-19. CDR3s include the opening cysteine and the closing phenylalanine or tryptophan. A D gene is named only where the DNA matches it firmly. Part of the rows lack a size; the others show once, few, many or a class for expanded clones.

>-|TRBV28|TRBJ1-5|-
CASSLKRVGGKGQPQHF
TGTGCCAGCAGTTTAAAGAGGGTTGGAGGGAAAGGTCAGCCCCAGCATTTT
>-|TRBV5-1|TRBJ2-2|-
CASSFLAVNTGELFF
-
>TRBD2|TRBV3-1/TRBV3-2|TRBJ2-2|-
CASSLGTSIDTGELFF
TGTGCCAGCAGCCTAGGGACTAGCATAGACACCGGGGAGCTGTTTTTT
>TRBD1|TRBV12-3/TRBV12-4|TRBJ1-4|-
CASRLTGGKLFF
TGTGCCAGCAGGTTGACAGGGGGAAAACTGTTTTTT
>-|TRBV30|TRBJ1-5|-
CAWSSHLQISNNQPQHF
TGTGCCTGGAGTTCTCATCTGCAGATATCAAACAATCAGCCCCAGCATTTT
>-|TRBV7-3|TRBJ1-1|once
CASGTDGGTEAFF
TGTGCCAGCGGAACCGACGGGGGTACTGAAGCTTTCTTT
>TRBD1|TRBV9|TRBJ1-2|-
CASSVDRGTDGYTF
TGTGCCAGCAGCGTAGATAGAGGGACAGATGGCTACACCTTC
>TRBD2|TRBV7-9|TRBJ2-5|-
CASSLALAGEGWETQYF
TGTGCCAGCAGCTTAGCGCTGGCCGGGGAGGGTTGGGAGACCCAGTACTTC
>TRBD2|TRBV10-2|TRBJ2-7|-
CASKLAGDYEQYF
TGCGCCAGCAAACTAGCGGGGGACTACGAGCAGTACTTC
>-|TRBV5-1|TRBJ2-1|-
CASSLANPNEQFF
TGCGCCAGCAGCTTGGCCAATCCAAATGAGCAGTTCTTC
>-|TRBV2|TRBJ1-2|-
CASSDPGGYTF
TGTGCCAGCAGTGATCCTGGCGGCTACACCTTC
>-|TRBV11-2|TRBJ2-5|-
CASSPQNLQETQYF
TGTGCCAGCAGCCCGCAGAATTTACAAGAGACCCAGTACTTC
>TRBD1|TRBV28|TRBJ1-5|-
CASSPETGIGQPQHF
TGTGCCAGCAGCCCAGAGACAGGGATAGGACAGCCCCAGCATTTT